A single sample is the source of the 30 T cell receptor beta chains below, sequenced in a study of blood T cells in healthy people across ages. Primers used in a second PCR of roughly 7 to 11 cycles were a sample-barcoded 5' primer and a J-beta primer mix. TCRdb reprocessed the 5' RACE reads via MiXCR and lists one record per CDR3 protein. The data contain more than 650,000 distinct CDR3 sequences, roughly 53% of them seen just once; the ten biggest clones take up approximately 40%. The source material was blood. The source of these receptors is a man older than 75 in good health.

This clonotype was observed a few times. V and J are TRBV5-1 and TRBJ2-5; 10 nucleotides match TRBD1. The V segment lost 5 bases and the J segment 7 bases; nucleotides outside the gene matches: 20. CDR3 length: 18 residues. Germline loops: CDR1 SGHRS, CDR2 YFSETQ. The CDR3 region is CASSLFRPGQGFSGTQYF. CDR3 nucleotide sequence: TGCGCCAGCAGTCTGTTCCGACCGGGACAGGGGTTCTCAGGGACCCAGTACTTC.

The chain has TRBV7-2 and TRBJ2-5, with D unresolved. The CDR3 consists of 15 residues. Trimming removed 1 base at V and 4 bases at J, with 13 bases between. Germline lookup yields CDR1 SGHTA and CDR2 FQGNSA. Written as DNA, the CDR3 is TGTGCCAGCAGCTTAGATCCGGGTGGTTTAGAGACCCAGTACTTC. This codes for CASSLDPGGLETQYF.

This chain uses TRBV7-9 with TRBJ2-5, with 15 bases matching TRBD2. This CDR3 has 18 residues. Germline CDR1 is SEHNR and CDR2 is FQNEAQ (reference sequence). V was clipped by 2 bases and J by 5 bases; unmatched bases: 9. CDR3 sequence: CASSLTRTSGRVVETQYF. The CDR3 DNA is TGTGCCAGCAGCTTAACTCGGACTAGCGGGAGGGTCGTCGAGACCCAGTACTTC.

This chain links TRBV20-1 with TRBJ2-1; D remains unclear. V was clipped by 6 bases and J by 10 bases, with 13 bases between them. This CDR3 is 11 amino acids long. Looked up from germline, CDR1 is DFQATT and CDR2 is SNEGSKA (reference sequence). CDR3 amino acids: CSARTESEQFF. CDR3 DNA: TGCAGTGCCCGTACTGAAAGCGAGCAGTTCTTC.

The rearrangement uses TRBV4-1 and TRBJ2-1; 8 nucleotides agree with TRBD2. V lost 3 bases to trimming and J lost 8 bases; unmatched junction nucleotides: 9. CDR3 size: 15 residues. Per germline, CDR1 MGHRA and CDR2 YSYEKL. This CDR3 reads CASSHLAGTADEQFF. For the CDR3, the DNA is TGCGCCAGCAGCCATTTAGCGGGGACCGCCGATGAGCAGTTCTTC.

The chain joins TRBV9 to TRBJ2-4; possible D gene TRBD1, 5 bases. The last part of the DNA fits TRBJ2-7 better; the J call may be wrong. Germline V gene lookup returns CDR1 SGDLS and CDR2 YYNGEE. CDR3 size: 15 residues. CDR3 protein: CASSGDLGQGNEQYF. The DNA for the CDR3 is TGTGCCAGCAGCGGAGATCTCGGGCAGGGAAACGAGCAGTACTTC.

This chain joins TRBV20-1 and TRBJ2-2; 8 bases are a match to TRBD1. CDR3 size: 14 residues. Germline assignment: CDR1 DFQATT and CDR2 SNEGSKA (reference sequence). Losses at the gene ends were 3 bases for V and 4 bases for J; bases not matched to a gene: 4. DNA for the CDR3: TGCAGTGCTAGTTCCACAGGGGGCACCGGGGAGCTGTTTTTT. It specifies CSASSTGGTGELFF.

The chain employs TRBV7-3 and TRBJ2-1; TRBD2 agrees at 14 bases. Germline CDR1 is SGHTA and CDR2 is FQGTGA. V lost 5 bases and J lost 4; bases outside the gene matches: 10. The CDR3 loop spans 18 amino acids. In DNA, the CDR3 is TGTGCCAGCAGCAAACCGGGACTAGCGGGAGTAGAGTACAATGAGCAGTTCTTC. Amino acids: CASSKPGLAGVEYNEQFF.

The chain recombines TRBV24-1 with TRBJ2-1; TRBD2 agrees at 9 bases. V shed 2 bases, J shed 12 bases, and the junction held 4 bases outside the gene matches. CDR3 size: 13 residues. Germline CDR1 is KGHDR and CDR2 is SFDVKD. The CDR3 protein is CATSDSWTSAQFF. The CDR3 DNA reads TGTGCCACCAGTGATTCCTGGACTAGCGCGCAGTTCTTC.

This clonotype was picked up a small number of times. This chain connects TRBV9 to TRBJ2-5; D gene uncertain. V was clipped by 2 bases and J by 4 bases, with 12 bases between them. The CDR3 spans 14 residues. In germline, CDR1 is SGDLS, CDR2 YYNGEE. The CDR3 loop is CASSVGLGPETQYF. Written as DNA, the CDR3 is TGTGCCAGCAGCGTCGGGCTGGGCCCAGAGACCCAGTACTTC.

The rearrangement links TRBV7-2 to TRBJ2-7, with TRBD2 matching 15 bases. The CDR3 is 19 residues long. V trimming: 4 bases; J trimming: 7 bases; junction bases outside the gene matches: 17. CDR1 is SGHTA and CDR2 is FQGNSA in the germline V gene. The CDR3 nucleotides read TGTGCCAGCAGCTCGGGACTAGCGGGAGGAGGGTTCTCCTACAATGAGCAGTACTTC. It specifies CASSSGLAGGGFSYNEQYF.

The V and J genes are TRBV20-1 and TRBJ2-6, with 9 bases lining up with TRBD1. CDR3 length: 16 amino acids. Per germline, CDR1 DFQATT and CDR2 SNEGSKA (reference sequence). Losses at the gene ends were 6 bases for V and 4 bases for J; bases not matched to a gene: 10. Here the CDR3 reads CSALPGQGAGANVLTF. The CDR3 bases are TGCAGTGCCTTACCGGGACAGGGAGCCGGGGCCAACGTCCTGACTTTC.

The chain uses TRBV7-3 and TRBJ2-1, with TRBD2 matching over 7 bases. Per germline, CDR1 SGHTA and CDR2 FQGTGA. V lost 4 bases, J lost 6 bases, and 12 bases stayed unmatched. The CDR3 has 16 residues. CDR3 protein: CASSSSFSGTINEQFF. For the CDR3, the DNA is TGTGCCAGCAGCTCAAGCTTTTCCGGGACTATCAATGAGCAGTTCTTC. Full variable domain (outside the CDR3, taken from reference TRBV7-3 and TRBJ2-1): GAGVSQTPSNKVTEKGKYVELRCDPISGHTALYWYRQSLGQGPEFLIYFQGTGAADDSGLPNDRFFAVRPEGSVSTLKIQRTERGDSAVYLCASSSSFSGTINEQFFGPGTRLTVL.

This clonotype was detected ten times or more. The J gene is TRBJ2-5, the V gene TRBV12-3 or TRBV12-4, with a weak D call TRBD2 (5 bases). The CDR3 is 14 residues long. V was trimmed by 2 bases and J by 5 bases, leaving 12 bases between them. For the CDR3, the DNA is TGTGCCAGCAGTTTATTGGGGAGTACCGAGACCCAGTACTTC. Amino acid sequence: CASSLLGSTETQYF.

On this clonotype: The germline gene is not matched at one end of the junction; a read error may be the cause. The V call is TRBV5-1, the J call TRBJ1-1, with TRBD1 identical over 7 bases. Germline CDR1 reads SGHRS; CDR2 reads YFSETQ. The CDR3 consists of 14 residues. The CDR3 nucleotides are TGCGCCAGCAGCGCGGACAGGATGGACACTGAAGCTTCCTTT. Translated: CASSADRMDTEASF.

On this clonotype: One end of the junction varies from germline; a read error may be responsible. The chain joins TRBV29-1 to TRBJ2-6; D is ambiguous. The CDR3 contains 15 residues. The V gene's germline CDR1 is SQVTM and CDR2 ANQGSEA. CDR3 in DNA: TGCAGCGTTCTTCCCCAGGTCTCTAGGGCCAACGTCCTGACTTTC. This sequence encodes CSVLPQVSRANVLTF.

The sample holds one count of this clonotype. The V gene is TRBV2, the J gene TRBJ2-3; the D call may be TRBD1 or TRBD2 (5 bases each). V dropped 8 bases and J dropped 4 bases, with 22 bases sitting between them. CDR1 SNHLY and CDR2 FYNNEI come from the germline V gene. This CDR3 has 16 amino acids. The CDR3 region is CASLGLTKGRADTQYF. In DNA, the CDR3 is TGTGCCAGCCTCGGACTCACTAAGGGCAGGGCAGATACGCAGTATTTT.

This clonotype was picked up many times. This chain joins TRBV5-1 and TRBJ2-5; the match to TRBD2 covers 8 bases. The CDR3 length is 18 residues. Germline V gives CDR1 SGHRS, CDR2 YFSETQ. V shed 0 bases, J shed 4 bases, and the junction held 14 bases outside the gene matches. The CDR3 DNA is TGCGCCAGCAGCTTGGTCCCCAGCGGGAGTAGGTCCCCAGAGACCCAGTACTTC. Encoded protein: CASSLVPSGSRSPETQYF.

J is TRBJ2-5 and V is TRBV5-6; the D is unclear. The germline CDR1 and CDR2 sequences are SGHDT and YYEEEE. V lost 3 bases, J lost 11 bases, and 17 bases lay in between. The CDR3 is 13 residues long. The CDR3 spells CASSSRPVKEQYF. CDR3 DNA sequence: TGTGCCAGCAGCTCCCGTCCGGTGAAGGAGCAGTACTTC. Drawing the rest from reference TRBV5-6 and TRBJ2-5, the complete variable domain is DAGVTQSPTHLIKTRGQQVTLRCSPKSGHDTVSWYQQALGQGPQFIFQYYEEEERQRGNFPDRFSGHQFPNYSSELNVNALLLGDSALYLCASSSRPVKEQYFGPGTRLLVL.

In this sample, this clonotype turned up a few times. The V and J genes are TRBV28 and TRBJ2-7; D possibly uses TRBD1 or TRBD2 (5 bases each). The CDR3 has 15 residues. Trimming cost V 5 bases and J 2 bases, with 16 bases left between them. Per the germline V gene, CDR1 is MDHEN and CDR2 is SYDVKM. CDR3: CASSAPGLPPYEQYF. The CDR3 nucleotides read TGTGCCAGCAGTGCCCCGGGGCTACCACCCTACGAGCAGTACTTC.

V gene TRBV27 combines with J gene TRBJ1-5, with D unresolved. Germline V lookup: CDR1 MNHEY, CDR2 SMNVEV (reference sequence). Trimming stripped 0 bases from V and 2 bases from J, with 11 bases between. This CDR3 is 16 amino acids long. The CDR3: CASSLSRSLGNQPQHF. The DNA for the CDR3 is TGTGCCAGCAGTTTATCAAGGAGTTTGGGCAATCAGCCCCAGCATTTT.

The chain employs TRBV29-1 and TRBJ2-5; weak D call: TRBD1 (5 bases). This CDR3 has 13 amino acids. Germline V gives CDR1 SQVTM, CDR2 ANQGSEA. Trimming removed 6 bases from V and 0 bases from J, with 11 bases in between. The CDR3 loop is CSVQTEYQETQYF. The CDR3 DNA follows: TGCAGCGTCCAGACAGAGTACCAAGAGACCCAGTACTTC. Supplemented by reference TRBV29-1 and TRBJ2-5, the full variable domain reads SAVISQKPSRDICQRGTSLTIQCQVDSQVTMMFWYRQQPGQSLTLIATANQGSEATYESGFVIDKFPISRPNLTFSTLTVSNMSPEDSSIYLCSVQTEYQETQYFGPGTRLLVL.

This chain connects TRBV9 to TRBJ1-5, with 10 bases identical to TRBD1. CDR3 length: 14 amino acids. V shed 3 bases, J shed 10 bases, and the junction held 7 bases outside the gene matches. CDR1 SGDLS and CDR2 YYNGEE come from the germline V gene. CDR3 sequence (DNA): TGTGCCAGCAGCGCAGGACAGGGGGGTGATCCCCAGCATTTT. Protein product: CASSAGQGGDPQHF.

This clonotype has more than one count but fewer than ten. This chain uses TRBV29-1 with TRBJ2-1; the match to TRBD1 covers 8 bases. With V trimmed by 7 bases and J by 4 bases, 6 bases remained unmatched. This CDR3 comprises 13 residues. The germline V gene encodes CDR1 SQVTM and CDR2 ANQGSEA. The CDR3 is CSARQGLYNEQFF. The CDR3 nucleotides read TGCAGCGCCCGACAGGGGCTTTACAATGAGCAGTTCTTC.

Here the CDR3 reads CATSDIAGGKNEQYF. DNA of the CDR3: TGTGCCACCAGTGACATAGCGGGAGGTAAAAATGAGCAGTACTTC. The chain couples TRBV24-1 to TRBJ2-5; 10 bases are a match to TRBD2. The CDR3 runs 15 residues. Per germline, CDR1 KGHDR and CDR2 SFDVKD. Trimming took 4 bases from V and 11 from J; bases not matched to a gene: 12.

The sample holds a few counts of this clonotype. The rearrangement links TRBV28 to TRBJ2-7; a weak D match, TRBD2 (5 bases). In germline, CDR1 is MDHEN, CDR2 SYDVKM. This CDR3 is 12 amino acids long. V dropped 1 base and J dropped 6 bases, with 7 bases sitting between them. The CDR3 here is CASSLSEGEQYF. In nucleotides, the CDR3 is TGTGCCAGCAGTTTATCTGAGGGCGAGCAGTACTTC.

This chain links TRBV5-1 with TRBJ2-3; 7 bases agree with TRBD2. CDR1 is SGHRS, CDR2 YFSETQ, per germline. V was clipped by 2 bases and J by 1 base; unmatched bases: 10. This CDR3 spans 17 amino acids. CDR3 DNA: TGCGCCAGCAGCTTCAAGACTAGCTCTAGGGGCACAGATACGCAGTATTTT. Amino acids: CASSFKTSSRGTDTQYF.

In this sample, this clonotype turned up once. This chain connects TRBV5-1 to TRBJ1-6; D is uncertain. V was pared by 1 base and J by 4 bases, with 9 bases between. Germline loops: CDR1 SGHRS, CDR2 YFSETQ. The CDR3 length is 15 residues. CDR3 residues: CASSLSTVYNSPLHF. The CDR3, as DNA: TGCGCCAGCAGCTTGTCTACGGTGTATAATTCACCCCTCCACTTT.

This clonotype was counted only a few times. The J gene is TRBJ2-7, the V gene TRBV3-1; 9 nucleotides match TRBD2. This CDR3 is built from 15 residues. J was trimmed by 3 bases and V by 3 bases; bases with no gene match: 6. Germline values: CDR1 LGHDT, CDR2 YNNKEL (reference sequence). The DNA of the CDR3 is TGTGCCAGCAGCCAGGCTCTAGCGGGGCTCTACGAGCAGTACTTC. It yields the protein CASSQALAGLYEQYF.

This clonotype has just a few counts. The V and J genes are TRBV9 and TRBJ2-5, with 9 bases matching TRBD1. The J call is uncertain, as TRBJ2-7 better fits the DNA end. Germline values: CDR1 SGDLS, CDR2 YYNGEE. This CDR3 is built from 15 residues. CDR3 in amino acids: CASSIAGTGTYEQYF. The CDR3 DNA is TGTGCCAGCAGCATCGCCGGGACAGGGACCTACGAGCAGTACTTC.